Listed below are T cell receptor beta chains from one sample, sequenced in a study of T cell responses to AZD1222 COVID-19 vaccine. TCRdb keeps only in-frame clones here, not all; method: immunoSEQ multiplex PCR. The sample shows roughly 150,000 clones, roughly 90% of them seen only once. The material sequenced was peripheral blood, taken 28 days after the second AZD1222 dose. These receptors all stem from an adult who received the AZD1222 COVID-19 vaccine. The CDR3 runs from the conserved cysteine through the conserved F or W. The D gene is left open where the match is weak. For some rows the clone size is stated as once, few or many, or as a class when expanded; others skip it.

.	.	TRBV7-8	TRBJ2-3	TGTGCCAGCAGCTTAGCGACTACCAAAAGCACAGATACGCAGTATTTT	CASSLATTKSTDTQYF
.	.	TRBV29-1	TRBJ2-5	TGCAGCGTTGAACCACGGTCCGGAGAGACCCAGTACTTC	CSVEPRSGETQYF
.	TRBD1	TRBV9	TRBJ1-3	TGTGCCAGCAGCGTCAAACGACAGGGTAGCGGAAACACCATATATTTT	CASSVKRQGSGNTIYF
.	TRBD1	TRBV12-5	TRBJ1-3	TGTGCTAGTGGGCTTCCGGGACAGGGACTAAAAATCGGCAGCTCTGGAAACACCATATATTTT	CASGLPGQGLKIGSSGNTIYF
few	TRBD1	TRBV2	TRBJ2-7	TGTGCCAGCCTGAGGGACAGCCCCTACGAGCAGTACTTC	CASLRDSPYEQYF
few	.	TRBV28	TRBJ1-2	TGTGCCAGCAGTCCCACGGAGGGTACTAACTATGGCTACACCTTC	CASSPTEGTNYGYTF
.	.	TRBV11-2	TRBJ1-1	TGTGCCAGCAGCCGCATACAGGGTGGGTCCACTGAAGCTTTCTTT	CASSRIQGGSTEAFF
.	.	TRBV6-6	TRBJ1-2	TGTGCCAGCAGACTAGGGGATTCAAGCTACACCTTC	CASRLGDSSYTF
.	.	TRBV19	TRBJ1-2	TGTGCCAGTAGTATAGATCCAGGGGCTGGAGGCTACACCTTC	CASSIDPGAGGYTF
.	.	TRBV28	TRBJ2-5	TGTGCCAGCAGTTTAATAGGGGAAGAGACCCAGTACTTC	CASSLIGEETQYF
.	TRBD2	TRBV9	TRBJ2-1	TGTGCCAGCAGCGTATCCACTAGCGGGGATGAGCAGTTCTTC	CASSVSTSGDEQFF
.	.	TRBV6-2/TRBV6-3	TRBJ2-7	TGTGCCAGCAGTTACATGTGGACCTTCTACGAGCAGTACTTC	CASSYMWTFYEQYF
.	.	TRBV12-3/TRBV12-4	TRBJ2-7	TGTGCCAGCAGTCCCGGGAAGTACGAGCAGTACTTC	CASSPGKYEQYF
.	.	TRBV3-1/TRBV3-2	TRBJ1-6	TGTGCCAGCAGCATCAAGTGGAATTCACCCCTCCACTTT	CASSIKWNSPLHF
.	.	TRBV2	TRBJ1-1	TGTGCCACCCAACAGGGTATGAACACTGAAGCTTTCTTT	CATQQGMNTEAFF
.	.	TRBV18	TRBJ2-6	TGTGCCAGCTCACCACCGACGTCCTCTGGGGCCAACGTCCTGACTTTC	CASSPPTSSGANVLTF
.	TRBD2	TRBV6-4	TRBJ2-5	TGTGCCAGCGGGGGAGGGGAGACCCAGTACTTC	CASGGGETQYF
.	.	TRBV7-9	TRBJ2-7	TGTGCCAGCAGCTTAAGGGATCCCTCCTACGAGCAGTACTTC	CASSLRDPSYEQYF
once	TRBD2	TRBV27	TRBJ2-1	TGTGCCAGCAGTCCGAGACTAGCGGGGAATGAGCAGTTCTTC	CASSPRLAGNEQFF